One and the same sample provided the 21 T cell receptor beta chains below, sequenced in a study of shared clonotypes between healthy human individuals. The method was immunoSEQ multiplex PCR; TCRdb's version includes in-frame clones alone and lacks a portion of them. The table shows just over 2,000,000 clones, with 85% to 95% occurring only once. Sequenced material: naive CD4+ T cells sorted from blood. Subset of the sample: CD45RA+ positively selected. These receptors were taken from a man aged 18 to 29 in good health.

The rearrangement links TRBV10-1 to TRBJ2-2; 7 bases match TRBD1. V lost 6 bases and J lost 3; bases outside the gene matches: 4. Looked up from germline, CDR1 is WNHNN and CDR2 is SYGVQD (reference sequence). The CDR3 consists of 14 residues. Written as DNA, the CDR3 is TGCGCCAGCAGGAGGGGGCGTGACACCGGGGAGCTGTTTTTT. It specifies CASRRGRDTGELFF.

The table lists this clone with a count of one. The genes are TRBV30 and TRBJ2-2; 12 positions match TRBD1. Per the germline V gene, CDR1 is GTSNPN and CDR2 is SVGIG (reference sequence). The CDR3 length is 18 residues. Germline trimming cut 8 bases from V and 3 bases from J; bases unmatched to any gene: 16. The chain's CDR3 is CASSPLAGTGGHTGELFF. CDR3 in DNA: TGTGCCAGTAGTCCACTCGCCGGGACAGGGGGCCACACCGGGGAGCTGTTTTTT.

This chain uses TRBV10-3 with TRBJ1-4; D possibly corresponds to TRBD1 (6 bases). Trimming left V 2 bases short and J 8 bases short, with 12 bases between. Germline CDR1 ENHRY, CDR2 SYGVKD. This CDR3 is 14 amino acids long. In DNA form, the CDR3 reads TGTGCCATCAGTGAGATAGGGGGTAGGGAAAAACTGTTTTTT. Protein product: CAISEIGGREKLFF.

V is TRBV6-5 and J is TRBJ2-7; D not resolved. The V gene lost 2 bases and the J gene lost 6 bases, with 11 bases spanning the gap. The CDR3 is 13 amino acids. CDR1 is MNHEY, CDR2 SVGAGI, per germline. Here the CDR3 reads CASSYLVGIEQYF. CDR3 DNA sequence: TGTGCCAGCAGTTACCTGGTAGGGATCGAGCAGTACTTC.

The CDR3 loop is CASSQDRWAGTNEQFF. CDR3 sequence (DNA): TGCGCCAGCAGCCAAGATCGGTGGGCGGGGACCAATGAGCAGTTCTTC. The chain combines TRBV4-1 with TRBJ2-1, with a possible D match to TRBD2 (6 bases). The V gene lost 0 bases and the J gene lost 6 bases, with 15 bases spanning the gap. CDR3 size: 16 residues. The V gene's germline CDR1 is MGHRA and CDR2 YSYEKL.

This rearrangement joins TRBV11-2 to TRBJ2-3; D call uncertain. The CDR3 spans 15 residues. The V gene lost 1 base and the J gene lost 3 bases, with 11 bases spanning the gap. In germline, CDR1 is SGHAT, CDR2 FQNNGV. CDR3 in amino acids: CASSLVGMGTDTQYF. CDR3 nucleotide sequence: TGTGCCAGCAGCTTAGTAGGAATGGGGACAGATACGCAGTATTTT. Full variable domain (remainder filled in from reference TRBV11-2 and TRBJ2-3): EAGVAQSPRYKIIEKRQSVAFWCNPISGHATLYWYQQILGQGPKLLIQFQNNGVVDDSQLPKDRFSAERLKGVDSTLKIQPAKLEDSAVYLCASSLVGMGTDTQYFGPGTRLTVL.

This clone was recorded only once. This CDR3 reads CASSLDGGSTDTQYF. The CDR3 nucleotides are TGTGCCAGCAGCTTAGACGGAGGGAGCACAGATACGCAGTATTTT. V gene TRBV7-8 combines with J gene TRBJ2-3; D may be TRBD2 (6 bases). Trimming took 1 base from V and 0 from J, leaving 8 bases between them. Germline lookup yields CDR1 SGHVS and CDR2 FQNEAQ. This CDR3 is 15 amino acids long.

In the case of this clone: Other DNA sequences from this sample encode an identical CDR3 as well. The chain recombines TRBV5-1 with TRBJ2-2; possibly TRBD1 for D (6 bases). Trimming shortened V by 3 bases and J by 0 bases, and 9 bases separated the two germline ends. Germline CDR1 reads SGHRS; CDR2 reads YFSETQ. The CDR3 runs 15 residues. The CDR3 coding sequence is TGCGCCAGCAGCTCGGGACAATCGAACACCGGGGAGCTGTTTTTT. The encoded protein is CASSSGQSNTGELFF.

The genes are TRBV4-2 and TRBJ1-5; D remains ambiguous. This CDR3 is built from 16 residues. Trimming took off 0 bases at V and 1 base at J, with 10 bases between the two ends. CDR1 is LGHNA, CDR2 YNFKEQ, per germline. The CDR3, as DNA: TGTGCCAGCAGCCAAGATTCGGGCGCGAGCAATCAGCCCCAGCATTTT. This translates into CASSQDSGASNQPQHF.

In this sample, this clone turned up once. Possible read error: a much larger clone is one base away. The chain links TRBV28 to TRBJ1-5, with TRBD1 matching over 7 bases. The CDR3 is 13 amino acids. Germline CDR1 reads MDHEN; CDR2 reads SYDVKM. The trim removed 5 bases at V and 4 bases at J, leaving 2 bases unmatched. CDR3 protein: CASSRTGNQPQHF. The CDR3 bases are TGTGCCAGCAGTCGGACAGGAAATCAGCCCCAGCATTTT.

The chain couples TRBV30 to TRBJ1-4, with 7 bases that match TRBD1. The CDR3 covers 17 residues. CDR1 is GTSNPN, CDR2 SVGIG, per germline (reference sequence). The J segment lost 8 bases and the V segment lost 0 bases, leaving 15 bases of the junction unmatched. The CDR3 loop reads CAWSVQPLDRVGEKLFF. DNA for the CDR3: TGTGCCTGGAGTGTACAGCCACTCGACAGGGTAGGGGAAAAACTGTTTTTT. Variable domain in full (rest from reference TRBV30 and TRBJ1-4): SQTIHQWPATLVQPVGSPLSLECTVEGTSNPNLYWYRQAAGRGLQLLFYSVGIGQISSEVPQNLSASRPQDRQFILSSKKLLLSDSGFYLCAWSVQPLDRVGEKLFFGSGTQLSVL.

V gene TRBV4-3 combines with J gene TRBJ2-2, with D unresolved. V was cut by 0 bases and J by 2 bases, with 1 base left in between. The germline gives CDR1 LGHNA, CDR2 YSLEER. This CDR3 has 13 amino acids. CDR3 sequence: CASSQENTGELFF. CDR3 DNA: TGCGCCAGCAGCCAAGAAAACACCGGGGAGCTGTTTTTT.

Comments on this clone: This same CDR3 is encoded by further DNA sequences in the sample. The chain is built from TRBV6-4 and TRBJ2-7, with 10 bases identical to TRBD1. From germline, CDR1 is MRHNA and CDR2 SNTAGT. Trimming removed 5 bases from V and 7 bases from J; junction bases left unmatched: 5. The CDR3 sequence is 13 residues long. The CDR3 sequence is CASSRDRGDEQYF. DNA for the CDR3: TGTGCCAGCAGTCGGGACAGGGGAGATGAGCAGTACTTC.

This clone was observed a single time. The V call is TRBV7-8, the J call TRBJ2-5, with a possible D match to TRBD2 (7 bases). The germline gives CDR1 SGHVS, CDR2 FQNEAQ. This CDR3 is built from 15 residues. V lost 2 bases to trimming and J lost 1 base, with 11 bases between them. This chain's CDR3 is CASSLSGGRQETQYF. The CDR3 DNA reads TGTGCCAGCAGCTTATCCGGGGGGCGCCAAGAGACCCAGTACTTC. Looking up the rest from reference TRBV7-8 and TRBJ2-5 gives the full variable domain: GAGVSQSPRYKVAKRGQDVALRCDPISGHVSLFWYQQALGQGPEFLTYFQNEAQLDKSGLPSDRFFAERPEGSVSTLKIQRTQQEDSAVYLCASSLSGGRQETQYFGPGTRLLVL.

The rearrangement uses TRBV28 and TRBJ2-7; no firm D call. Germline V lookup: CDR1 MDHEN, CDR2 SYDVKM. The length of the CDR3 is 15 residues. The V gene lost 5 bases and the J gene lost 5 bases, with 19 bases spanning the gap. The CDR3 region has the DNA TGTGCCAGCAGTCCCACGCCCGAGGCCCAAAACGAGCAGTACTTC. This codes for CASSPTPEAQNEQYF.

The rearrangement uses TRBV30 and TRBJ2-2; TRBD1 is a possible D gene (6 bases). Trimming took 8 bases from V and 3 from J, leaving 16 bases between them. The CDR3 is 14 amino acids. Per germline, CDR1 GTSNPN and CDR2 SVGIG (reference sequence). The CDR3 here is CALRWGRYTGELFF. In DNA, the CDR3 is TGTGCCCTCCGGTGGGGGCGGTACACCGGGGAGCTGTTTTTT.

V usage is TRBV27 and J usage is TRBJ1-5, with 10 bases identical to TRBD1. CDR1 is MNHEY and CDR2 is SMNVEV in the germline V gene (reference sequence). The CDR3 runs 15 residues. V shed 6 bases, J shed 4 bases, and the junction held 6 bases outside the gene matches. Here the CDR3 DNA reads TGTGCCAGCAGCCCCGGGACAGGGGTAAATCAGCCCCAGCATTTT. It yields the protein CASSPGTGVNQPQHF.

The rearrangement uses TRBV5-1 and TRBJ2-1, with 7 bases matching TRBD1. CDR1 and CDR2 from the germline V gene are SGHRS and YFSETQ. The CDR3 totals 15 residues. Trimming removed 3 bases from V and 2 bases from J; junction bases left unmatched: 5. CDR3 sequence: CASSSDRATYNEQFF. The CDR3 DNA follows: TGCGCCAGCAGCTCTGACAGGGCGACCTACAATGAGCAGTTCTTC.

This chain links TRBV19 with TRBJ2-7; possibly TRBD1 for D (5 bases). This CDR3 is 14 amino acids long. CDR1 and CDR2 (germline): LNHDA, SQIVND (reference sequence). The V gene lost 6 bases and the J gene lost 0 bases, with 12 bases spanning the gap. The DNA for the CDR3 is TGTGCCAGTAGACAGGACGGCAGCTCCTACGAGCAGTACTTC. Translation: CASRQDGSSYEQYF. Together with reference TRBV19 and TRBJ2-7, the CDR3 gives the full variable domain: DGGITQSPKYLFRKEGQNVTLSCEQNLNHDAMYWYRQDPGQGLRLIYYSQIVNDFQKGDIAEGYSVSREKKESFPLTVTSAQKNPTAFYLCASRQDGSSYEQYFGPGTRLTVT.

The V and J genes are TRBV7-9 and TRBJ1-2; no definite D call. In germline, CDR1 is SEHNR, CDR2 FQNEAQ (reference sequence). Trimming removed 5 bases at V and 8 bases at J, with 15 bases between. The CDR3 totals 13 residues. The CDR3 nucleotides read TGTGCCAGCAGCCTATCGGAGGGCGGCGGCTACACCTTC. Translated: CASSLSEGGGYTF. The full variable domain, with the rest looked up from reference TRBV7-9 and TRBJ1-2, is DTGVSQNPRHKITKRGQNVTFRCDPISEHNRLYWYRQTLGQGPEFLTYFQNEAQLEKSRLLSDRFSAERPKGSFSTLEIQRTEQGDSAMYLCASSLSEGGGYTFGSGTRLTVV.

The genes are TRBV6-1 and TRBJ1-2; D is unclear. CDR3 length: 16 amino acids. Trimming stripped 1 base from V and 8 bases from J, with 20 bases between. Germline assignment: CDR1 MNHNS and CDR2 SASEGT. CDR3 in DNA: TGTGCCAGCAGTGAAGGCAGGTTAGGTATGATAGGCGGCTACACCTTC. Protein sequence: CASSEGRLGMIGGYTF.